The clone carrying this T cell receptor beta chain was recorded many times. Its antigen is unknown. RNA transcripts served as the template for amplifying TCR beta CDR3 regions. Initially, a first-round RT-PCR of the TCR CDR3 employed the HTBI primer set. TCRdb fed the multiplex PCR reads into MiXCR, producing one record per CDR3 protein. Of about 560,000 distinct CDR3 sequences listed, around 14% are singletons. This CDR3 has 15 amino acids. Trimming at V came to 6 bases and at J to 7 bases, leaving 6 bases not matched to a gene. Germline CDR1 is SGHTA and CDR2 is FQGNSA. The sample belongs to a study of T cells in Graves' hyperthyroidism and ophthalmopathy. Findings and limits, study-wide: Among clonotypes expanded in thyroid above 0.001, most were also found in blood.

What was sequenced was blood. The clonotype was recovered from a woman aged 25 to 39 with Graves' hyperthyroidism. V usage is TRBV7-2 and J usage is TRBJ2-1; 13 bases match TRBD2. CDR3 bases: TGTGCCAGCAGTTCGACTAGCGGGAGGCTAAATGAGCAGTTCTTC. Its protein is CASSSTSGRLNEQFF.